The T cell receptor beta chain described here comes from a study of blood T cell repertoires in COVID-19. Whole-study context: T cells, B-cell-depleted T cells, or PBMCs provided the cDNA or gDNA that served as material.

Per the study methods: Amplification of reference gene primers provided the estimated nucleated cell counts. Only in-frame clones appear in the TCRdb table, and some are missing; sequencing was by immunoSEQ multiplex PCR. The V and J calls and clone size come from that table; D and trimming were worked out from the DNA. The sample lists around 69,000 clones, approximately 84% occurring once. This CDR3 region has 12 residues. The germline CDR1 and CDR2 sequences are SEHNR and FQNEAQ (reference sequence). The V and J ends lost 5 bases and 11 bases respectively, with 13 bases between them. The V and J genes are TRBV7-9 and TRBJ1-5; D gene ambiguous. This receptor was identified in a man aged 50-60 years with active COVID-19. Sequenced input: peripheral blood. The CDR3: CASSLNPGTQHF. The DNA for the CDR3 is TGTGCCAGCAGCCTAAACCCAGGAACCCAGCATTTT.